This T cell receptor beta chain was sequenced for a study of cytomegalovirus exposure and HLA in healthy donors. Points from the study as a whole: Among CMV-associated TCR beta chains, most appeared HLA-restricted in a later analysis. Versus the approximately 720-donor mean, an Asian-associated ancestry cluster reportedly showed fewer N-insertions in a later analysis. Among TCR beta chains of equal frequency, HLA-associated ones were more clonally expanded in a later analysis. Around 160 TCR beta chains were listed as cytomegalovirus-associated.

CDR3 length: 14 amino acids. Trimming took 4 bases from V and 1 from J; bases not matched to a gene: 3. The germline V gene encodes CDR1 WSHSY and CDR2 SAAADI. Comments on this clone: Its antigen is still unknown.

A multiplex PCR was run with 60 Vbeta primers and 13 Jbeta primers. Here immunoSEQ multiplex PCR was the method, and the copy in TCRdb shows in-frame clones only, minus some. The table for this sample gives tens of thousands of clones. The sequencing sample was made of PBMCs. The chain has TRBV10-2 and TRBJ1-1; 7 nucleotides align to TRBD1. This receptor was taken from a man between 18 and 35 years old in good health and CMV-seropositive. In DNA form, the CDR3 reads TGCGCCAGCAGTGCAAAGGGGGCGAACACTGAAGCTTTCTTT. It codes for CASSAKGANTEAFF.